This T cell receptor beta chain was recorded in a study of glioma-infiltrating T cells. Study observations and caveats: Above-expected tissue-blood divergence occurred in all gliomas, most in low-grade ones.

Comments on this clonotype: Antigen: not known. Compared with germline, one end of the junction differs, possibly owing to a read error.

Using RNA template, CDR3s of TCR alpha and beta were amplified with iRepertoire arm-PCR. Tissue mRNA or PBMC total RNA, 100-400 ng, went into one-step reverse transcription and amplification. TCRdb passed the multiplex PCR reads through MiXCR, listing each CDR3 protein once. The table records roughly 100,000 distinct CDR3 sequences, roughly 40% of them present only once. Germline V gene lookup returns CDR1 SQVTM and CDR2 ANQGSEA. The CDR3 runs 15 residues. The chain carries TRBV29-1 and TRBJ2-6, with D possibly TRBD1 on 6 matching bases. This TCR derives from a human donor with low-grade glioma or glioblastoma, undergoing nonglioma brain surgery, or in good health (not recorded which). What was sequenced was glioma tissue, nonneoplastic brain tissue, or PBMCs (not recorded which). The CDR3 region is CSVSTGPSGANVLSF. The CDR3 DNA reads as TGCAGCGTTTCCACAGGGCCCTCTGGGGCCAACGTCCTGAGTTTC.